The present T cell receptor beta chain was sequenced within a study of T-cell memory formation after mild COVID-19. From the 5' RACE reads, TCRdb called clonotypes with MiXCR, one entry per CDR3 protein. The sample yields just over 350,000 distinct CDR3 sequences, approximately 15% seen once. Germline values: CDR1 DFQATT, CDR2 SNEGSKA (reference sequence). This CDR3 has 19 amino acids. V shed 5 bases, J shed 0 bases, and the junction held 13 bases outside the gene matches. The sequencing input was PBMCs or a T cell subset sorted from them (not recorded which). The rearrangement uses TRBV20-1 and TRBJ2-1, with 13 bases identical to TRBD2. The receptor comes from a man aged 18 to 30 who had mild COVID-19 (a few samples of this study predate the infection). Cell type and time point are not known. The CDR3 spells CSALVGRTSGGYSYNEQFF. CDR3 nucleotides: TGCAGTGCTTTGGTCGGTAGGACTAGCGGGGGATACTCCTACAATGAGCAGTTCTTC.